The rows below give T cell receptor beta chains drawn from one sample of a study of tumor and adjacent non-tumor tissue in lung cancer. TCRdb reprocessed the multiplex PCR reads via MiXCR and lists one record per CDR3 protein. The table records 100,000 or so distinct CDR3 sequences, 80% of them present only once. The source material was distant non-tumor lung tissue. The receptors were sampled from a man in his sixties with small cell lung cancer. Both conserved end residues are part of each CDR3.

J gene | V gene | CDR3 protein
TRBJ2-1 | TRBV20-1 | CSARGQGTSSYNEQFF
TRBJ2-1 | TRBV6-9 | CANPGDPQSNEQFF
TRBJ2-1 | TRBV11-2 | CASSLLAGASYNEQSF
TRBJ2-1 | TRBV29-1 | CSGAEDYYNELVF
TRBJ2-1 | TRBV7-2 | CASSLAGGQQSF
TRBJ2-1 | TRBV6-5 | CASSYSIWGLTDIEQLF
TRBJ2-3 | TRBV11-2 | CACSLDPAGGVPNTQYF
TRBJ1-2 | TRBV29-1 | CSGKLDRGYTF
TRBJ2-3 | TRBV5-1 | CASSPVRGRFTDTQYF
TRBJ2-1 | TRBV4-1 | CASSRPDGEAGKNEQSF
TRBJ2-7 | TRBV11-3 | CVNSLETSYEQYF
TRBJ2-3 | TRBV6-2/TRBV6-3 | CASSYWTSRRFEDTQYF
TRBJ2-7 | TRBV30 | CAWRGDWDRDYEQYF
TRBJ2-5 | TRBV11-2 | CAASLREKETQYF
TRBJ2-7 | TRBV4-2 | CATSQDPEVYEQYF
TRBJ2-5 | TRBV6-1 | CASSEARTGFQETQYF
TRBJ2-1 | TRBV4-1 | CTSSQGTSTGEQFF
TRBJ2-3 | TRBV12-3/TRBV12-4 | CASTPVSTDTQYF
TRBJ2-2 | TRBV6-1 | CVSIDWSQGARIGELFF
TRBJ2-1 | TRBV7-9 | CAISSGTGVYDEQFF
TRBJ2-7 | TRBV4-2 | CASSQPGQGGDQYF
TRBJ1-1 | TRBV10-3 | CAIRGGLNTEAFF
TRBJ2-1 | TRBV10-2 | CASWKTGQGEQFF
TRBJ2-5 | TRBV5-4 | CASSLEVGVGETQYF
TRBJ2-1 | TRBV5-1 | CASSTGEQLAGYHEQFF
TRBJ2-2 | TRBV10-3 | CAISESSGLVGAEEPFF
TRBJ2-3 | TRBV28 | CASSDPSGASGSTDTHYF
TRBJ1-4 | TRBV12-3/TRBV12-4 | CANSFFGGEEKLFF